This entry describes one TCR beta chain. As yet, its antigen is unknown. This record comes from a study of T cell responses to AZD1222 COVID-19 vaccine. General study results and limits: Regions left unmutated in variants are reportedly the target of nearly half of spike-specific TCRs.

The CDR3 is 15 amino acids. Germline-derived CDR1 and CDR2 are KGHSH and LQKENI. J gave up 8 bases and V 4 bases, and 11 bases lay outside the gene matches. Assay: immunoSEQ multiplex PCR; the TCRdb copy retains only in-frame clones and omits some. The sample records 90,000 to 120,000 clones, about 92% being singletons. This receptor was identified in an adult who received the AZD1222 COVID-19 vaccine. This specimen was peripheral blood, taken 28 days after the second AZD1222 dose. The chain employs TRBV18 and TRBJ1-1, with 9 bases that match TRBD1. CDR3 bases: TGTGCCAGCTCACTACGAGGACAGGGGTGGCCCGAAGCTTTCTTT. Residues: CASSLRGQGWPEAFF.